Below are 26 T cell receptor beta chains sequenced from a single sample in a study of blood T cell repertoires in COVID-19. Only in-frame clones appear in the TCRdb table, and some are missing; sequencing was by immunoSEQ multiplex PCR. Of around 180,000 clones listed, about 85% are singletons. Sequencing was carried out using peripheral blood. All receptors come from a man older than 75 with COVID-19, enrolled during active disease.

This rearrangement joins TRBV5-8 to TRBJ1-5, with a tentative D call TRBD1 (6 bases). The CDR3 totals 15 residues. Trimming stripped 4 bases from V and 7 bases from J, with 18 bases between. Germline loops: CDR1 SGHTS, CDR2 YDEGEE. Written as DNA, the CDR3 is TGTGCCAGCAGCACCTGGGACACAATGGGGCAGCCCCAGCATTTT. It is translated as CASSTWDTMGQPQHF.

The rearrangement joins TRBV6-5 to TRBJ1-2; 9 bases line up with TRBD1. V gave up 5 bases and J gave up 3 bases; unmatched junction bases: 7. The CDR3 spans 15 residues. Per germline, CDR1 MNHEY and CDR2 SVGAGI. The CDR3 nucleotides are TGTGCCAGCAGTCGAAAGGGACAGGGCGACTATGGCTACACCTTC. Translation: CASSRKGQGDYGYTF.

The chain carries TRBV5-4 and TRBJ2-6, with a possible D match to TRBD2 (5 bases). CDR3 length: 16 residues. CDR1 and CDR2 (germline): SGHNT, YYREEE (reference sequence). Deletions cut 0 bases from V and 0 bases from J, with 7 bases between. CDR3 nucleotide sequence: TGTGCCAGCAGCTTGGGAGGGAACTCTGGGGCCAACGTCCTGACTTTC. Translating it yields CASSLGGNSGANVLTF.

The genes are TRBV7-6 and TRBJ1-3; D uncertain. Germline assignment: CDR1 SGHVS and CDR2 FNYEAQ. The V gene lost 6 bases and the J gene lost 4 bases, with 13 bases spanning the gap. This CDR3 spans 14 amino acids. The DNA for the CDR3 is TGTGCCAGCAGACATCCCGGGAGGGGAAACACCATATATTTT. It yields the protein CASRHPGRGNTIYF. Full variable domain (remainder filled in from reference TRBV7-6 and TRBJ1-3): GAGVSQSPRYKVTKRGQDVALRCDPISGHVSLYWYRQALGQGPEFLTYFNYEAQQDKSGLPNDRFSAERPEGSISTLTIQRTEQRDSAMYRCASRHPGRGNTIYFGEGSWLTVV.

Regarding this clone: Other DNA sequences in the sample encode the same CDR3. The CDR3 sequence is CASSLARGETQYF. In DNA form, the CDR3 reads TGTGCCAGCAGTTTGGCGAGGGGGGAGACCCAGTACTTC. J is TRBJ2-5 and V is TRBV27; maybe TRBD1 (6 bases). Germline V gene sequence: CDR1 MNHEY, CDR2 SMNVEV (reference sequence). The CDR3 spans 13 residues. V was shortened by 3 bases and J by 5 bases, with 10 bases between the two germline ends.

The chain has TRBV29-1 and TRBJ2-3; TRBD2 is a possible D gene (5 bases). CDR1 and CDR2 from the germline V gene are SQVTM and ANQGSEA. The CDR3 contains 14 residues. Trimming removed 0 bases at V and 3 bases at J, with 10 bases between. CDR3 loop: CSVEEERRTDTQYF. CDR3 sequence (DNA): TGCAGCGTTGAAGAAGAGCGGCGTACAGATACGCAGTATTTT.

V is TRBV23-1 and J is TRBJ2-3, with D unclear. TRBV23-1 is filed as an ORF, its function uncertain. The CDR3 consists of 15 residues. The ends were cut back, 0 bases at V and 5 bases at J, with 12 bases in the middle. The DNA for the CDR3 is TGCGCCAGCAGTCAATCTTCAGTTAACAGAGATACGCAGTATTTT. This codes for CASSQSSVNRDTQYF.

The rearrangement joins TRBV3-1 (or the pseudogene TRBV3-2) to TRBJ1-1; tentative D call: TRBD1 (5 bases). Germline assignment: CDR1 LGHDT and CDR2 YNNKEL (reference sequence). The V gene lost 2 bases and the J gene lost 10 bases, with 17 bases spanning the gap. The CDR3 contains 14 residues. CDR3 region: CASSQFGSTGGAFF. The CDR3 DNA reads as TGTGCCAGCAGCCAATTCGGGAGCACTGGGGGAGCTTTCTTT.

The chain couples TRBV2 to TRBJ1-1; TRBD1 aligns across 9 bases. This CDR3 spans 16 amino acids. Germline CDR1 and CDR2: SNHLY and FYNNEI. V shed 6 bases and J 4 bases; nucleotides not matched to a gene: 12. In DNA, the CDR3 is TGTGCCAGCAGCTTTGGGGCCGGACAGGGGTTCACTGAAGCTTTCTTT. This sequence encodes CASSFGAGQGFTEAFF.

This sequence joins TRBV11-2 and TRBJ1-2; D is undetermined. V lost 4 bases, J lost 2 bases, and 11 bases lay in between. CDR1 SGHAT and CDR2 FQNNGV come from the germline V gene. This CDR3 is 14 amino acids long. DNA of the CDR3: TGTGCCAGCAGCTGGGCTTCAGGCAACTATGGCTACACCTTC. Amino acids: CASSWASGNYGYTF. The complete variable domain, with remaining parts taken from reference TRBV11-2 and TRBJ1-2, reads EAGVAQSPRYKIIEKRQSVAFWCNPISGHATLYWYQQILGQGPKLLIQFQNNGVVDDSQLPKDRFSAERLKGVDSTLKIQPAKLEDSAVYLCASSWASGNYGYTFGSGTRLTVV.

This clone was counted a single time. This chain links TRBV28 with TRBJ1-5, with 10 bases identical to TRBD1. Germline V gene lookup returns CDR1 MDHEN and CDR2 SYDVKM. This CDR3 has 15 amino acids. With V trimmed by 6 bases and J by 2 bases, 4 bases remained unmatched. The CDR3 DNA is TGTGCCAGCAGCTCCGGGACAGGGGGCAATCAGCCCCAGCATTTT. Protein: CASSSGTGGNQPQHF.

V usage is TRBV29-1 and J usage is TRBJ2-7; TRBD1 matches at 7 bases. The CDR3 runs 15 residues. Per the germline V gene, CDR1 is SQVTM and CDR2 is ANQGSEA. V shed 0 bases and J 2 bases; nucleotides not matched to a gene: 7. CDR3 coding DNA: TGCAGCGTTGAAGATCGGGACAGTCCGACCTACGAGCAGTACTTC. This encodes CSVEDRDSPTYEQYF.

The genes are TRBV21-1 and TRBJ1-5; the tabulated D call, TRBD1, remains unverified against the DNA. TRBV21-1 is a recognized pseudogene. CDR3 size: 15 residues. The CDR3 bases are TGTGCCAGCAGCAAGGGACAGGTGGCCAATCAGCCCCAGCATTTT. This codes for CASSKGQVANQPQHF.

The rearrangement uses TRBV7-2 and TRBJ1-6; weak D call: TRBD1 (6 bases). V dropped 6 bases and J dropped 7 bases, with 19 bases sitting between them. Germline V gene sequence: CDR1 SGHTA, CDR2 FQGNSA. This CDR3 is 16 amino acids long. In DNA, the CDR3 is TGTGCCAGCAGTTCGCCGGGACAAGAGTTCAATTCACCCCTCCACTTT. This codes for CASSSPGQEFNSPLHF. The whole variable domain, filled in from reference TRBV7-2 and TRBJ1-6, reads GAGVSQSPSNKVTEKGKDVELRCDPISGHTALYWYRQSLGQGLEFLIYFQGNSAPDKSGLPSDRFSAERTGGSVSTLTIQRTQQEDSAVYLCASSSPGQEFNSPLHFGNGTRLTVT.

This sequence joins TRBV5-1 and TRBJ2-3, with D possibly being TRBD1 (5 bases). Per the germline V gene, CDR1 is SGHRS and CDR2 is YFSETQ. The V end was cut by 0 bases, the J end by 1 base, with 12 bases between. This CDR3 contains 16 residues. The CDR3 DNA reads as TGCGCCAGCAGCTTGGGTTTCGCCAGGGGCACAGATACGCAGTATTTT. It codes for CASSLGFARGTDTQYF.

The genes are TRBV5-1 and TRBJ2-2; D perhaps matches TRBD1 (6 bases). Trimming removed 0 bases from V and 6 bases from J, with 12 bases in between. Germline V gene sequence: CDR1 SGHRS, CDR2 YFSETQ. CDR3 size: 15 residues. CDR3 coding DNA: TGCGCCAGCAGCTTGGCAGGGGTCGGGTCCGGGGAGCTGTTTTTT. Its translation is CASSLAGVGSGELFF.

The genes are TRBV7-2 and TRBJ1-5; possibly TRBD1 for D (5 bases). The germline CDR1 and CDR2 sequences are SGHTA and FQGNSA. The CDR3 extends over 15 amino acids. Trimming cost V 6 bases and J 4 bases, with 16 bases left between them. In DNA, the CDR3 is TGTGCCAGCAGTCCGGGGGGAGGAGGTAATCAGCCCCAGCATTTT. Its protein product is CASSPGGGGNQPQHF.

The chain has TRBV5-4 and TRBJ2-5; D possibly corresponds to TRBD2 (5 bases). Germline-derived CDR1 and CDR2 are SGHNT and YYREEE (reference sequence). Trimming took 9 bases from V and 9 from J, leaving 21 bases between them. This CDR3 comprises 13 residues. The CDR3 DNA sequence: TGTGCCACTCAGCAGACTCGAGGGAGACCCCAGTACTTC. It is translated as CATQQTRGRPQYF.

This clone has a count of ten or more. The chain joins TRBV29-1 to TRBJ1-3; D unresolved. Per germline, CDR1 SQVTM and CDR2 ANQGSEA. V lost 4 bases, J lost 2 bases, and 9 bases lay in between. The CDR3 loop spans 13 amino acids. The CDR3 nucleotides read TGCAGCGTTGCGGAGCGGACTGGAAACACCATATATTTT. Protein sequence: CSVAERTGNTIYF.

The sample holds a few counts of this clone. The chain uses TRBV19 and TRBJ1-6, with 10 positions matching TRBD1. This CDR3 is 13 amino acids long. Germline V gene lookup returns CDR1 LNHDA and CDR2 SQIVND (reference sequence). After removal of 9 bases from V and 7 bases from J, the junction contained 3 bases not matched to a gene. For the CDR3, the DNA is TGTGCCAGCCGGACAGGGGGGAATTCACCCCTCCACTTT. Translation gives CASRTGGNSPLHF.

The V gene is TRBV18, the J gene TRBJ2-2, with D possibly TRBD1 on 5 matching bases. The CDR3 totals 16 residues. Trimming took off 2 bases at V and 3 bases at J, with 13 bases between the two ends. Germline CDR1 reads KGHSH; CDR2 reads LQKENI. The CDR3 DNA sequence: TGTGCCAGCTCACCAGGCGCCAGGGCAGACACCGGGGAGCTGTTTTTT. It is translated as CASSPGARADTGELFF.

The chain employs TRBV20-1 and TRBJ1-2; tentative D call: TRBD1 (5 bases). The V end lost 5 bases, the J end lost 13 bases, and 17 bases lay between the germline ends. Germline V lookup: CDR1 DFQATT, CDR2 SNEGSKA (reference sequence). The CDR3 runs to 11 residues. The CDR3: CSAPAGQGPTF. CDR3 DNA: TGCAGTGCTCCCGCAGGGCAGGGTCCCACCTTC.

This clone was recorded once. This chain connects TRBV13 to TRBJ1-3, with D maybe TRBD1 (5 bases). Per the germline V gene, CDR1 is PRHDT and CDR2 is FYEKMQ (reference sequence). This CDR3 is built from 15 residues. The ends were cut back, 0 bases at V and 4 bases at J, with 10 bases in the middle. CDR3: CASSLGRGSGNTIYF. Written as DNA, the CDR3 is TGTGCCAGCAGCTTAGGGCGGGGCTCAGGAAACACCATATATTTT.

In the case of this clone: This CDR3 is also generated by other DNA sequences in the sample. The chain has TRBV7-2 and TRBJ2-3; 9 bases are shared with TRBD2. The CDR3 has 14 residues. CDR1 is SGHTA and CDR2 is FQGNSA in the germline V gene. The V gene end was trimmed by 5 bases and the J gene end by 3 bases; junction bases not matched to a gene: 3. CDR3 coding DNA: TGTGCCAGCAGCCTCGGACTAGCGACAGATACGCAGTATTTT. Translating gives CASSLGLATDTQYF.

The J gene is TRBJ1-1, the V gene TRBV29-1; D unclear. The CDR3 spans 11 residues. V was cut by 3 bases and J by 10 bases, with 12 bases left in between. In germline, CDR1 is SQVTM, CDR2 ANQGSEA. In nucleotides, the CDR3 is TGCAGCGTTGATACGGGAGGTCCAGCTTTCTTT. Its translation is CSVDTGGPAFF.

The chain carries TRBV5-1 and TRBJ1-3, with 8 bases aligning to TRBD1. Germline V gene data show CDR1 as SGHRS and CDR2 as YFSETQ. The CDR3 is made up of 14 amino acids. V gave up 7 bases and J gave up 7 bases; unmatched junction bases: 10. The CDR3 protein is CASAPTGGRNTIYF. As DNA, the CDR3 is TGCGCCAGCGCCCCTACAGGGGGGAGGAACACCATATATTTT.